Given below is one T cell receptor beta chain in context. The source of the sample is a study of CD8+CD57+ T cells in acquired aplastic anemia. Study-level information: The sorted CD4+ and CD8+ cells yielded an average approximately 3.2 ug of DNA. Healthy-donor CD4+ cells averaged approximately 11 million reads.

From germline, CDR1 is WSHSY and CDR2 SAAADI. V was cut by 5 bases and J by 4 bases, with 18 bases left in between. The CDR3 is made up of 15 amino acids. TCR beta VDJ and CDR3 profiling used genomic DNA as template. TCRdb processed the reads anew with MiXCR; each CDR3 protein has one entry. The sample lists about 190,000 distinct CDR3 sequences, around half occurring once. Specimen: sorted CD4+, CD8+, or CD8+CD57+ T cells (not recorded which) from PBMCs. This chain joins TRBV10-2 and TRBJ2-7; TRBD1 is a possible D gene (7 bases). The TCR was taken from a human donor in good health, serving as a control. Here the CDR3 DNA reads TGCGCCAGCAGTAAGGAGGGGGCACGTCTTTACGAGCAGTACTTC. It encodes CASSKEGARLYEQYF.